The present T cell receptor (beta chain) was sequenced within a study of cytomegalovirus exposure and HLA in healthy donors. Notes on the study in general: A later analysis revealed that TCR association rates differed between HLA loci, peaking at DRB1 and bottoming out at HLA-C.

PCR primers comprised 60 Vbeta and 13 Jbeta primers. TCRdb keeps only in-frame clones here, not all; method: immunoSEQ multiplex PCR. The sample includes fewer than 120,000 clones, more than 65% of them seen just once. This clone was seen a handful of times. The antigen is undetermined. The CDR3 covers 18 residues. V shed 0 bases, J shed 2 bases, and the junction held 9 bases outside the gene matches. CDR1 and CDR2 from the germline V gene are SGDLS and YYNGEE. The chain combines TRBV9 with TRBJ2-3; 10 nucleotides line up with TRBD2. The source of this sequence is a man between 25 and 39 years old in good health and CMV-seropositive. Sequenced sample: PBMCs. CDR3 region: CASSVEGAGGRVTDTQYF. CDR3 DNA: TGTGCCAGCAGCGTAGAGGGAGCGGGGGGGCGGGTCACAGATACGCAGTATTTT. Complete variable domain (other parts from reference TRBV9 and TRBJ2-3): DSGVTQTPKHLITATGQRVTLRCSPRSGDLSVYWYQQSLDQGLQFLIQYYNGEERAKGNILERFSAQQFPDLHSELNLSSLELGDSALYFCASSVEGAGGRVTDTQYFGPGTRLTVL.